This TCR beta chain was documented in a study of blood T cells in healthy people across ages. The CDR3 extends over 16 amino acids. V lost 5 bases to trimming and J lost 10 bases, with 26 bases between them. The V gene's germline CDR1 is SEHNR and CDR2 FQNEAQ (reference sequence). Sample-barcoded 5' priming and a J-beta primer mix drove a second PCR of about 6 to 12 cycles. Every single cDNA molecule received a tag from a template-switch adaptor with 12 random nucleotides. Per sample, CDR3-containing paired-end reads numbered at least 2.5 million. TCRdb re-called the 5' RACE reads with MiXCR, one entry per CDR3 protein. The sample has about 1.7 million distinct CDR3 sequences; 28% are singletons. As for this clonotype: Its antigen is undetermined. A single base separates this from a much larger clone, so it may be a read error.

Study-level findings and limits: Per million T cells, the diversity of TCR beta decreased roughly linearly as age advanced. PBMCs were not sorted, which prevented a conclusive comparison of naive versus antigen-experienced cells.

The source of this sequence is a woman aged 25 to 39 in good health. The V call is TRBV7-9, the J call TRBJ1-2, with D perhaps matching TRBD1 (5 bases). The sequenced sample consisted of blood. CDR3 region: CASSPRDSPGRDDYTF. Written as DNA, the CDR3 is TGTGCCAGCAGCCCCCGGGACTCGCCCGGAAGGGATGACTACACCTTC.